This record concerns one T cell receptor beta chain sequence. In the original workflow: Amplifying reference gene primers gave estimates of nucleated cell counts. Clones were read by immunoSEQ multiplex PCR, and TCRdb kept only the in-frame ones, dropping some. The V and J calls and clone size are taken from that table; D and trimming were inferred from the DNA. The sample carries about 300,000 clones, under 90% recorded once. The sample is drawn from a study of blood T cell repertoires in COVID-19. Study-level information: Acute-phase and convalescent COVID-19 samples originated in the United States, Italy and Spain. The cDNA or gDNA used as material had been derived from T cells, B-cell-depleted T cells, or PBMCs.

Deletions cut 6 bases from V and 4 bases from J, with 19 bases between. The CDR3 is made up of 16 amino acids. Germline CDR1 and CDR2: MNHEY and SVGEGT. Patients at the Seattle site were enrolled during active infection and followed longitudinally. The chain has TRBV6-2 or TRBV6-3 and TRBJ1-5; D may be TRBD1 (6 bases). This TCR was recovered from a woman in her thirties with COVID-19, enrolled during active disease. Sequencing input: peripheral blood. CDR3 protein: CASSRTGISDNQPQHF. DNA for the CDR3: TGTGCCAGCAGCCGCACAGGGATTAGCGATAATCAGCCCCAGCATTTT.